The 16 T cell receptor beta chains reported below all come from one sample, sequenced in a study of T cells in Graves' hyperthyroidism and ophthalmopathy. Using RNA transcripts as the source, TCR beta CDR3 regions were amplified. Carried out on the TCR CDR3, a first-round RT-PCR used the HTBI primer set. TCRdb re-analysed the multiplex PCR reads in MiXCR, keeping a single row per CDR3 protein. The table shows about 600,000 distinct CDR3 sequences, with 16% occurring only once. The specimen was blood. These receptor sequences come from a woman in her thirties or forties with Graves' ophthalmopathy.

This clonotype was observed at least ten times. V and J are TRBV6-1 and TRBJ1-5; 7 bases are a match to TRBD1. The CDR3 runs to 15 residues. The germline gives CDR1 MNHNS, CDR2 SASEGT. V lost 7 bases to trimming and J lost 7 bases; unmatched junction nucleotides: 13. The CDR3 spells CASNTNKRGQQPQHF. CDR3 DNA sequence: TGTGCCAGCAACACTAACAAGAGGGGGCAGCAGCCCCAGCATTTT.

This clonotype showed up just a few times. The rearrangement joins TRBV7-3 to TRBJ1-6; D gene ambiguous. V lost 5 bases and J lost 7, with 12 bases in between. The CDR3 has 14 amino acids. Germline CDR1 reads SGHTA; CDR2 reads FQGTGA. CDR3 in amino acids: CASSPSPRNSPLHF. CDR3 DNA sequence: TGTGCCAGCAGCCCAAGCCCCAGGAATTCACCCCTCCACTTT.

This clonotype has only a few counts. The chain has TRBV6-1 and TRBJ2-1; the D gene is possibly TRBD2 (7 bases). Germline CDR1 is MNHNS and CDR2 is SASEGT. This CDR3 comprises 14 residues. V was trimmed by 3 bases and J by 8 bases, leaving 14 bases between them. The CDR3 nucleotides are TGTGCCAGCAGTGAGGGGGGGGGGCCAGATGAGCAGTTCTTC. Its translation: CASSEGGGPDEQFF.

In this sample, this clonotype turned up many times. CDR3 sequence (DNA): TGTGCCAGCAGCTCAACCAAACCAACTAATGAAAAACTGTTTTTT. This translates into CASSSTKPTNEKLFF. The chain is built from TRBV11-2 and TRBJ1-4; no clear D gene. V lost 4 bases to trimming and J lost 0 bases, with 9 bases between them. CDR1 SGHAT and CDR2 FQNNGV come from the germline V gene. This CDR3 contains 15 residues.

The CDR3 bases are TGCAGTGCTCTTGGACAGGGACAAGAGACCCAGTACTTC. This gives the protein CSALGQGQETQYF. This chain uses TRBV20-1 with TRBJ2-5; 8 bases agree with TRBD1. Per the germline V gene, CDR1 is DFQATT and CDR2 is SNEGSKA (reference sequence). CDR3 length: 13 amino acids. V lost 5 bases and J lost 2; bases outside the gene matches: 4.

This clonotype was detected a few times. J is TRBJ1-2 and V is TRBV2; the D gene is possibly TRBD1 (6 bases). Per the germline V gene, CDR1 is SNHLY and CDR2 is FYNNEI. The CDR3 is 14 residues long. V lost 7 bases, J lost 7 bases, and 19 bases lay in between. For the CDR3, the DNA is TGTGCCAGCAAGTTTGACAGGACCAGTATTGGCTACACCTTC. Translated: CASKFDRTSIGYTF.

The chain recombines TRBV19 with TRBJ1-1; D perhaps matches TRBD1 (5 bases). With 0 bases removed from V and 4 bases from J, the gap between germline ends came to 9 bases. Looked up from germline, CDR1 is LNHDA and CDR2 is SQIVND (reference sequence). This CDR3 has 14 residues. The CDR3: CASSIEWGVTEAFF. In nucleotides, the CDR3 is TGTGCCAGTAGTATAGAATGGGGGGTCACTGAAGCTTTCTTT.

This clonotype was seen a few times. V gene TRBV10-1 combines with J gene TRBJ2-2, with TRBD2 matching over 7 bases. From germline, CDR1 is WNHNN and CDR2 SYGVQD (reference sequence). V lost 6 bases, J lost 2 bases, and 6 bases stayed unmatched. The CDR3 is made up of 15 amino acids. The CDR3 DNA follows: TGCGCCAGCAGCTCACTAGCGACTAACACCGGGGAGCTGTTTTTT. Its protein product is CASSSLATNTGELFF.

This clonotype was seen at least ten times. The rearrangement uses TRBV28 and TRBJ2-3; D possibly corresponds to TRBD2 (5 bases). The CDR3 runs to 16 residues. V lost 5 bases, J lost 0 bases, and 15 bases lay in between. Germline V CDR1 and CDR2: MDHEN, SYDVKM. For the CDR3, the DNA is TGTGCCAGCAGTGGAAGCGGACGACTTAGCACAGATACGCAGTATTTT. Translating it yields CASSGSGRLSTDTQYF. The full variable domain, in which reference TRBV28 and TRBJ2-3 provide the parts outside the CDR3, is DVKVTQSSRYLVKRTGEKVFLECVQDMDHENMFWYRQDPGLGLRLIYFSYDVKMKEKGDIPEGYSVSREKKERFSLILESASTNQTSMYLCASSGSGRLSTDTQYFGPGTRLTVL.

This clonotype was counted many times. V usage is TRBV5-1 and J usage is TRBJ1-2; D possibly corresponds to TRBD1 (6 bases). The germline V gene encodes CDR1 SGHRS and CDR2 YFSETQ. Trimming shortened V by 4 bases and J by 4 bases, and 8 bases separated the two germline ends. The CDR3 extends over 12 amino acids. The CDR3 protein is CASSKDSYGYTF. The DNA of the CDR3 is TGCGCCAGCAGCAAGGACAGCTATGGCTACACCTTC.

The count of this clonotype is one. The rearrangement uses TRBV7-9 and TRBJ2-7, with D possibly TRBD1 on 5 matching bases. The CDR3 is 14 residues long. Trimming removed 4 bases at V and 2 bases at J, with 12 bases between. CDR1 and CDR2 (germline): SEHNR, FQNEAQ (reference sequence). The CDR3 here is CASSSSDSPYEQYF. The DNA of the CDR3 is TGTGCCAGCAGCTCATCCGACAGTCCCTACGAGCAGTACTTC.

The CDR3 loop reads CASSQRQYTGELFF. The CDR3 DNA is TGCGCCAGCAGCCAAAGGCAGTACACCGGGGAGCTGTTTTTT. V usage is TRBV4-1 and J usage is TRBJ2-2; D call uncertain. There are 14 residues in the CDR3. Germline lookup yields CDR1 MGHRA and CDR2 YSYEKL. V was clipped by 2 bases and J by 3 bases, with 7 bases between them.

The chain carries TRBV29-1 and TRBJ2-2; D is unclear. The CDR3 length is 13 residues. The germline V gene encodes CDR1 SQVTM and CDR2 ANQGSEA. With 2 bases removed from V and 0 bases from J, the gap between germline ends came to 4 bases. DNA for the CDR3: TGCAGCGTTGAACAGGCGAACACCGGGGAGCTGTTTTTT. Translation: CSVEQANTGELFF.

This clonotype was counted only a few times. The chain combines TRBV6-1 with TRBJ1-3; TRBD1 aligns across 11 bases. Germline V gene data show CDR1 as MNHNS and CDR2 as SASEGT. The CDR3 has 15 amino acids. Unmatched junction bases numbered 4, after V lost 6 bases and J lost 3 bases. This chain's CDR3 is CASRTGTGGGNTIYF. As DNA, the CDR3 is TGTGCCAGCAGGACCGGGACAGGGGGTGGAAACACCATATATTTT.

The chain has TRBV28 and TRBJ1-5, with D uncertain. Germline assignment: CDR1 MDHEN and CDR2 SYDVKM. The V and J ends lost 3 bases and 0 bases respectively, with 9 bases between them. The CDR3 consists of 15 residues. The CDR3 nucleotides are TGTGCCAGCAGTTTTGCGCGGGTTAGCAATCAGCCCCAGCATTTT. As protein: CASSFARVSNQPQHF.

This clonotype was counted a few times. V and J are TRBV9 and TRBJ2-2, with D perhaps given as TRBD1 or TRBD2 (5 bases each). Trimming took 0 bases from V and 7 from J, leaving 16 bases between them. The CDR3 has 16 amino acids. Germline CDR1 is SGDLS and CDR2 is YYNGEE. The CDR3 DNA reads as TGTGCCAGCAGCGTAGCTGGGTCCGGGGCGCACGGGGAGCTGTTTTTT. Protein product: CASSVAGSGAHGELFF.